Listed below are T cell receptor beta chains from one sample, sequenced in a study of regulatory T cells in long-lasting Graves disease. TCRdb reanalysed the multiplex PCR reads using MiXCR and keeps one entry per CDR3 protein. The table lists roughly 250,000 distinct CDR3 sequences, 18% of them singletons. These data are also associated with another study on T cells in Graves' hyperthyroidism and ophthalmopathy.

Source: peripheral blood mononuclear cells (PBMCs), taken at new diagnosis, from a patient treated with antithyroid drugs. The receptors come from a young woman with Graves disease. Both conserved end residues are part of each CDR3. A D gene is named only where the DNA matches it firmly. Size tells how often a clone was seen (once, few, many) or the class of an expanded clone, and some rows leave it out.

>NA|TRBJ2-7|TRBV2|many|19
TGTGCCAGCAGTGCTGACAGAAGACCCCTTAGCATCCGTTCCTACGAGCAGTACTTC
CASSADRRPLSIRSYEQYF
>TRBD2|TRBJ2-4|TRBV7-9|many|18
TGTGCCAGCAGCCCAGGACTAGCGGGGGTTCTAGCCAAAAACATTCAGTACTTC
CASSPGLAGVLAKNIQYF
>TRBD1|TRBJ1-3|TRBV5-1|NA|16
TGCGCCAGCAGCTTGGAAGGGACAGGGTATCGAAACACCATATATTTT
CASSLEGTGYRNTIYF
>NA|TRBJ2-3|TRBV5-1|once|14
TGCGCCAGCAGCTTGTTAAGTAAGCAAGATACGCAGTATTTT
CASSLLSKQDTQYF
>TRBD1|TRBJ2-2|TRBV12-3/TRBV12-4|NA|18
TGTGCCAGCAGTTTAGGACAGGGTCGGGCAAGTCCAGCCGGGGAGCTGTTTTTT
CASSLGQGRASPAGELFF
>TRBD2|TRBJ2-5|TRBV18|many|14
TGTGCCAGCTCACCCGTTAGCGGGATCGAGACCCAGTACTTC
CASSPVSGIETQYF
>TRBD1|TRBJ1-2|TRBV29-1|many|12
TGCAGCGCGCGGACAGGGAATTATGGCTACACCTTC
CSARTGNYGYTF
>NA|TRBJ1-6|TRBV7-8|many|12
TGTGCCAGCAGCTTAAATGGAGGGTCCCTCCACTTT
CASSLNGGSLHF
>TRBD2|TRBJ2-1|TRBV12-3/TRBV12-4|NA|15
TGTGCCAGCAGTTTATCTAGCGGAGGACACAATGAGCAGTTCTTC
CASSLSSGGHNEQFF
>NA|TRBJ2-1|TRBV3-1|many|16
TGTGCCAGCAGCCAAGTTGTAGGGTCGACCTACAATGAGCAGTTCTTC
CASSQVVGSTYNEQFF
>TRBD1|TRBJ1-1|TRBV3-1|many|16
TGTGCCAGCAGCCAAGCTCCGGGACAGGGGGACACTGAAGCTTTCTTT
CASSQAPGQGDTEAFF
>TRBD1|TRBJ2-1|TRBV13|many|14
TGTGCCAGCAGCTTTTACGACAGGGTTTATGAGCAGTTCTTC
CASSFYDRVYEQFF
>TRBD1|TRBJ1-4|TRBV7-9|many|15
TGTGCCAGCAGCTCCCCCCGGACAGGGGGTAAAAAACTGTTTTTT
CASSSPRTGGKKLFF
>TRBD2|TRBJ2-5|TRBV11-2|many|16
TGTGCCAGCAGCTTAGTTGGGACTAGTTCCCAAGAGACCCAGTACTTC
CASSLVGTSSQETQYF
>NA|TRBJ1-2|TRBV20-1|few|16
TGCAGTGCTAGAGATCGGGCAGGGTCAATTGGATGGGGCTACACCTTC
CSARDRAGSIGWGYTF
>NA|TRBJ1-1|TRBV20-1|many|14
TGCAGTGCTAGAGAATTACAACAGGAGGGTAAAGCTTTCTTT
CSARELQQEGKAFF
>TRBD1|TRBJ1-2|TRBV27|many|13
TGTGCCAGCAGTGACGACAGGGCGGGCGGCTACACCTTC
CASSDDRAGGYTF
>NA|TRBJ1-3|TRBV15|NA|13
TGTGCCACCGGCATCGGGGCTGGAAACACCATATATTTT
CATGIGAGNTIYF
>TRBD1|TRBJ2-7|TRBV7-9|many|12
TGTGCCAGCTCCAGGGGGCCGGGCGAGCAGTACTTC
CASSRGPGEQYF
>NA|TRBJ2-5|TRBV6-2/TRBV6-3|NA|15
TGTGCCAGCAGTGAAGAGGGGGATTGGGGGGAGACCCAGTACTTC
CASSEEGDWGETQYF
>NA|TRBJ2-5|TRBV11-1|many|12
TGTGCCAGCAGCTTAGGGGGGAAGACCCAGTACTTC
CASSLGGKTQYF
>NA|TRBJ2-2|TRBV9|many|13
TGTGCCAGCACAGGCCAGAACACCGGGGAGCTGTTTTTT
CASTGQNTGELFF
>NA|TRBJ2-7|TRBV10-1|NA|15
TGCGCCAGCAGTGAACAGGGTACCCTCTCCTACGAGCAGTACTTC
CASSEQGTLSYEQYF
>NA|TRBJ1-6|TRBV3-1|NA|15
TGTGCCAGCAGCCAAGAGGCTACCCCAAATTCACCCCTCCACTTT
CASSQEATPNSPLHF